Each of the 23 T cell receptor beta chains below was sequenced from the same sample in a study of regulatory T cells in long-lasting Graves disease. Building the TCR beta libraries relied on iRepertoire HTBI primers, and CDR3 regions underwent Arm-PCR. TCRdb re-called the multiplex PCR reads through MiXCR, storing one row per CDR3 protein. Among about 610,000 distinct CDR3 sequences, 16% were seen once, and the ten largest hold about 11%. Time point noted: newly diagnosed GD, antithyroid drugs for less than 3 months. The authors made the TCR library using RNA they extracted from PBMCs. These data were likewise used in another study, on T cells in Graves' hyperthyroidism and ophthalmopathy.

The sample consisted of peripheral blood mononuclear cells (PBMCs), taken at new diagnosis, from a patient treated with antithyroid drugs. All receptors come from a man aged 18 to 35 with Graves disease.

In regard to this clonotype: A single base is all that separates this from a far larger clone, so a read error is likely. The chain links TRBV11-2 to TRBJ2-3, with 8 positions matching TRBD2. The end of the DNA aligns better with TRBJ2-7, so the J call may be wrong. CDR3 length equals 14 residues. Germline CDR1 SGHAT, CDR2 FQNNGV. Here the CDR3 DNA reads TGTGCCAGCGGCTCGGCGGGAGGTTCCTACGAGCAGTACTTC. As protein: CASGSAGGSYEQYF.

This clonotype was found many times. The V call is TRBV28, the J call TRBJ2-2; 11 bases fit TRBD2. With V trimmed by 4 bases and J by 4 bases, 5 bases remained unmatched. CDR1 MDHEN and CDR2 SYDVKM come from the germline V gene. The CDR3 is made up of 16 amino acids. The CDR3 DNA reads as TGTGCCAGCAGTTCCCCCCTAGCGGGGGGCACCGGGGAGCTGTTTTTT. Its translation: CASSSPLAGGTGELFF. Filled out from reference TRBV28 and TRBJ2-2, the complete variable domain reads DVKVTQSSRYLVKRTGEKVFLECVQDMDHENMFWYRQDPGLGLRLIYFSYDVKMKEKGDIPEGYSVSREKKERFSLILESASTNQTSMYLCASSSPLAGGTGELFFGEGSRLTVL.

About this clonotype: Since a much larger clone is just one base distant, this may be a read error. This sequence joins TRBV12-3 or TRBV12-4 and TRBJ1-2, with 9 positions matching TRBD1. Losses at the gene ends were 6 bases for V and 4 bases for J; bases not matched to a gene: 9. This CDR3 is built from 15 residues. The CDR3 here is CASRIGTGRAYGYTF. CDR3 sequence (DNA): TGTGCCAGCAGGATCGGGACAGGGCGGGCCTATGGCTACACCTTC.

This clonotype was counted ten times or more. The chain recombines TRBV18 with TRBJ1-2; D is perhaps TRBD1 (5 bases). The germline gives CDR1 KGHSH, CDR2 LQKENI. V was pared by 3 bases and J by 6 bases, with 8 bases between. This CDR3 contains 12 residues. The CDR3 nucleotides are TGTGCCAGCTCACCGCGGGGGGATGGCTACACCTTC. Translated: CASSPRGDGYTF. Full variable domain (outside the CDR3, taken from reference TRBV18 and TRBJ1-2): NAGVMQNPRHLVRRRGQEARLRCSPMKGHSHVYWYRQLPEEGLKFMVYLQKENIIDESGMPKERFSAEFPKEGPSILRIQQVVRGDSAAYFCASSPRGDGYTFGSGTRLTVV.

This clonotype was picked up many times. The rearrangement uses TRBV12-5 and TRBJ2-3; D possibly corresponds to TRBD1 (5 bases). The germline CDR1 and CDR2 sequences are LGHNT and FRNRAP. The V and J ends lost 6 bases and 4 bases respectively, with 17 bases between them. The CDR3 contains 15 residues. For the CDR3, the DNA is TGTGCTAGTGGGTTTGGCGAAGGGGTCGCAGATACGCAGTATTTT. It specifies CASGFGEGVADTQYF.

J is TRBJ2-3 and V is TRBV20-1, with 7 positions matching TRBD2. The V and J ends lost 3 bases and 0 bases, in that order; junction bases with no gene match: 12. The CDR3 is made up of 17 amino acids. Germline CDR1 and CDR2: DFQATT and SNEGSKA (reference sequence). CDR3 nucleotides: TGCAGTGCTAGCCCCACCGGGGGGAGCGGGAGCACAGATACGCAGTATTTT. Its translation: CSASPTGGSGSTDTQYF.

This clonotype has a count of ten or more. This chain joins TRBV20-1 and TRBJ2-7; TRBD2 agrees at 10 bases. CDR1 and CDR2 from the germline V gene are DFQATT and SNEGSKA (reference sequence). The ends lost 0 bases at V and 3 bases at J; junction bases unmatched: 2. The CDR3 sequence is 14 residues long. The CDR3 sequence: CSARDWTSGYEQYF. The CDR3 nucleotides are TGCAGTGCTAGAGACTGGACTAGCGGCTACGAGCAGTACTTC.

This clonotype was detected many times. The chain joins TRBV11-2 to TRBJ2-5; D may be TRBD1 (6 bases). Germline-derived CDR1 and CDR2 are SGHAT and FQNNGV. The V gene lost 4 bases and the J gene lost 7 bases, with 13 bases spanning the gap. The CDR3 length is 13 residues. The CDR3 protein is CASSSQGRGTQYF. CDR3 DNA: TGTGCCAGCAGCTCACAGGGAAGAGGGACCCAGTACTTC.

The CDR3 spells CASSDINRALAKNIQYF. CDR3 sequence (DNA): TGTGCCAGTAGTGATATAAATCGGGCACTAGCCAAAAACATTCAGTACTTC. The V call is TRBV19, the J call TRBJ2-4, with D unclear. CDR1 is LNHDA and CDR2 is SQIVND in the germline V gene (reference sequence). The CDR3 loop spans 17 amino acids. V lost 5 bases, J lost 0 bases, and 17 bases lay in between. Full variable domain (outside the CDR3, taken from reference TRBV19 and TRBJ2-4): DGGITQSPKYLFRKEGQNVTLSCEQNLNHDAMYWYRQDPGQGLRLIYYSQIVNDFQKGDIAEGYSVSREKKESFPLTVTSAQKNPTAFYLCASSDINRALAKNIQYFGAGTRLSVL.

The CDR3 sequence is CAISDRATDTQYF. The DNA for the CDR3 is TGTGCCATCAGTGATAGGGCGACAGATACGCAGTATTTT. V usage is TRBV10-3 and J usage is TRBJ2-3; D is ambiguous. With 3 bases removed from V and 3 bases from J, the gap between germline ends came to 7 bases. Germline V gene sequence: CDR1 ENHRY, CDR2 SYGVKD. The CDR3 sequence is 13 residues long.

This clonotype was observed a few times. V and J are TRBV6-2 or TRBV6-3 and TRBJ2-3; D is ambiguous. Trimming cost V 0 bases and J 5 bases, with 6 bases left between them. Germline lookup yields CDR1 MNHEY and CDR2 SVGEGT. This CDR3 is 13 amino acids long. The CDR3 DNA follows: TGTGCCAGCAGTTACTCGATTGTAGATACGCAGTATTTT. Translating gives CASSYSIVDTQYF.

This clonotype has only a few counts. The chain has TRBV20-1 and TRBJ1-1, with unresolved D. Trimming left V 6 bases short and J 4 bases short, with 18 bases between. Per germline, CDR1 DFQATT and CDR2 SNEGSKA (reference sequence). The CDR3 covers 14 residues. CDR3 residues: CSALLGQSFTEAFF. CDR3 in DNA: TGCAGTGCCCTCCTAGGTCAGTCTTTCACTGAAGCTTTCTTT.

This clonotype occurred many times. In DNA form, the CDR3 reads TGTGCCAGCGGGAGAAGGGGGCGGGATCAGCCCCAGCATTTT. Translated, it gives CASGRRGRDQPQHF. The chain links TRBV27 to TRBJ1-5; 7 bases agree with TRBD1. Germline CDR1 and CDR2: MNHEY and SMNVEV (reference sequence). CDR3 length: 14 amino acids. Losses at the gene ends were 8 bases for V and 5 bases for J; bases not matched to a gene: 9.

This clonotype occurred a few times. This chain connects TRBV15 to TRBJ1-2; 9 bases are shared with TRBD1. Germline assignment: CDR1 LNHNV and CDR2 YYDKDF (reference sequence). J was trimmed by 6 bases and V by 5 bases; bases with no gene match: 7. CDR3 length: 14 residues. The CDR3 here is CATSLNRQGDGYTF. In DNA, the CDR3 is TGTGCCACCAGCCTGAACCGACAGGGGGATGGCTACACCTTC.

This clonotype was picked up many times. CDR3 DNA: TGCGCCAGCAGCTTGGCCGGAGGGACTAGCGCAGATACGCAGTATTTT. Translation: CASSLAGGTSADTQYF. This chain uses TRBV5-1 with TRBJ2-3; the match to TRBD2 covers 10 bases. The CDR3 contains 16 residues. Germline CDR1 SGHRS, CDR2 YFSETQ. The junction had 5 bases not matched to a gene; V was cut back by 0 bases and J by 4 bases.

At least ten counts were recorded for this clonotype. The chain has TRBV5-1 and TRBJ2-3; TRBD2 agrees at 9 bases. The CDR3 spans 16 residues. Germline V gene data show CDR1 as SGHRS and CDR2 as YFSETQ. The V gene end was trimmed by 0 bases and the J gene end by 4 bases; junction bases not matched to a gene: 6. The CDR3 coding sequence is TGCGCCAGCAGCTTGGCCGGCGGGGGGGTGGCAGATACGCAGTATTTT. Its protein is CASSLAGGGVADTQYF.

This clonotype was observed many times. DNA of the CDR3: TGCGCCAGCAGCTCACCGGGCCTGAACACTGAAGCTTTCTTT. Translating it yields CASSSPGLNTEAFF. This rearrangement joins TRBV5-1 to TRBJ1-1; D not resolved. V was trimmed by 3 bases and J by 0 bases, leaving 9 bases between them. CDR1 SGHRS and CDR2 YFSETQ come from the germline V gene. The CDR3 sequence is 14 residues long.

J is TRBJ2-7 and V is TRBV5-1; D perhaps matches TRBD1 (6 bases). Germline CDR1 SGHRS, CDR2 YFSETQ. Trimming cost V 5 bases and J 2 bases, with 11 bases left between them. This CDR3 spans 13 amino acids. This CDR3 is CASRKTGAYEQYF. The CDR3 nucleotides read TGCGCCAGCAGAAAGACAGGCGCCTACGAGCAGTACTTC.

As DNA, the CDR3 is TGCGCCAGCAGCTCAGATACAGGGGAAGAGACCCAGTACTTC. Protein: CASSSDTGEETQYF. The chain combines TRBV5-1 with TRBJ2-5; 7 nucleotides match TRBD1. Trimming at V came to 3 bases and at J to 3 bases, leaving 5 bases not matched to a gene. The germline CDR1 and CDR2 sequences are SGHRS and YFSETQ. The CDR3 runs to 14 residues.

CDR3 DNA: TGTGCCAGCAGCGAAATCGACAGGGACTCCGGCGAGCAGTACTTC. The encoded protein is CASSEIDRDSGEQYF. V and J are TRBV25-1 and TRBJ2-7; TRBD1 might be the D (7 bases). The V end lost 6 bases, the J end lost 6 bases, and 21 bases lay between the germline ends. The CDR3 is made up of 15 amino acids. The germline V gene has CDR1 MGHDK and CDR2 SYGVNS.

The chain carries TRBV6-1 and TRBJ2-1; 8 bases align to TRBD1. Per the germline V gene, CDR1 is MNHNS and CDR2 is SASEGT. This CDR3 has 12 residues. J lost 7 bases, V lost 8 bases, and 4 bases had no gene match. Here the CDR3 DNA reads TGTGCCAGCCGACGGACAGGGAATGAGCAGTTCTTC. Encoded protein: CASRRTGNEQFF.

This clonotype was recorded a few times. As DNA, the CDR3 is TGCAGTGCTAGAGATCGGACGGACAGCATGGCCCAGCATTTT. Residues: CSARDRTDSMAQHF. The V call is TRBV20-1, the J call TRBJ1-5; perhaps TRBD1 as D (6 bases). Trimming pared 0 bases from V and 11 bases from J, leaving 17 bases between. The germline V gene has CDR1 DFQATT and CDR2 SNEGSKA (reference sequence). The CDR3 extends over 14 amino acids.

This clonotype has ten or more counts. J is TRBJ2-7 and V is TRBV7-9; 7 bases align to TRBD1. CDR3 length: 16 amino acids. Germline values: CDR1 SEHNR, CDR2 FQNEAQ (reference sequence). With V trimmed by 4 bases and J by 5 bases, 14 bases remained unmatched. The CDR3 nucleotides read TGTGCCAGCAGCTCCCCCCCGGGACAGCCCATCCACGAGCAGTACTTC. Translated, it gives CASSSPPGQPIHEQYF.